The 28 T cell receptor beta chains below all came from one sample that was sequenced in a study of cytomegalovirus exposure and HLA in healthy donors. 13 Jbeta primers and 60 Vbeta primers were used for the PCR. The protocol was immunoSEQ multiplex PCR, while the TCRdb copy is restricted to in-frame clones and leaves out a portion. This table has 100,000 to 150,000 clones, 70% to 85% appearing once. Sequenced: PBMCs. Every receptor here comes from a male donor in good health and CMV-seropositive.

The rearrangement uses TRBV6-6 and TRBJ2-7, with a tentative D call TRBD2 (7 bases). The V end lost 2 bases, the J end lost 2 bases, and 16 bases lay between the germline ends. Germline V gene data show CDR1 as MNHNY and CDR2 as SVGAGI (reference sequence). The CDR3 is made up of 16 amino acids. For the CDR3, the DNA is TGTGCCAGCAGTTACGGACGGGGGGCAGTGGCCTACGAGCAGTACTTC. Translating gives CASSYGRGAVAYEQYF.

For this clone: A junction end diverges from the germline sequence, so it may reflect a read error. Other DNA sequences in the same sample also yield this CDR3. The V and J genes are TRBV7-9 and TRBJ1-6; D is unclear. This CDR3 contains 14 residues. Germline-derived CDR1 and CDR2 are SEHNR and FQNEAQ (reference sequence). The CDR3 loop is CSSSLEQYNSPLHF. The CDR3 region has the DNA TGTTCCAGCAGCTTAGAACAGTATAATTCACCCCTCCACTTT.

The V call is TRBV4-1, the J call TRBJ2-2; maybe TRBD2 (5 bases). Germline values: CDR1 MGHRA, CDR2 YSYEKL. CDR3 length: 16 residues. Trimming stripped 0 bases from V and 0 bases from J, with 8 bases between. CDR3 in DNA: TGCGCCAGCAGCCAAGAATGGACTCCGAACACCGGGGAGCTGTTTTTT. Translating gives CASSQEWTPNTGELFF.

The V call is TRBV6-5, the J call TRBJ2-2; no clear D gene. CDR1 is MNHEY and CDR2 is SVGAGI in the germline V gene. This CDR3 is 15 amino acids long. The ends were cut back, 7 bases at V and 1 base at J, with 13 bases in the middle. This CDR3 is CASTPRGGNTGELFF. The DNA for the CDR3 is TGTGCCAGCACCCCCCGAGGCGGGAACACCGGGGAGCTGTTTTTT.

This clone showed up just a few times. The chain couples TRBV18 to TRBJ2-2; D gene uncertain. Germline V CDR1 and CDR2: KGHSH, LQKENI. This CDR3 has 15 residues. Trimming took 1 base from V and 1 from J, leaving 7 bases between them. DNA of the CDR3: TGTGCCAGCTCACCACTGAACGGGAACACCGGGGAGCTGTTTTTT. Amino acid sequence: CASSPLNGNTGELFF.

This clone is a singleton in its sample. CDR3: CASSESYRGYEQYF. The CDR3 nucleotides read TGTGCCAGCAGTGAATCCTACAGGGGATACGAGCAGTACTTC. The J gene is TRBJ2-7, the V gene TRBV25-1; 7 nucleotides agree with TRBD1. The CDR3 is 14 amino acids. Germline V gene lookup returns CDR1 MGHDK and CDR2 SYGVNS. J was trimmed by 4 bases and V by 1 base; bases with no gene match: 4.

V is TRBV11-2 and J is TRBJ2-1; the match to TRBD2 covers 13 bases. Germline CDR1 reads SGHAT; CDR2 reads FQNNGV. With V trimmed by 5 bases and J by 6 bases, 4 bases remained unmatched. CDR3 length: 15 residues. The CDR3 DNA is TGTGCCAGCAGCCCGGGACTAGCGGGGAGCAATGAGCAGTTCTTC. It encodes CASSPGLAGSNEQFF.

The chain joins TRBV6-4 to TRBJ2-2; 9 bases align to TRBD2. After removal of 8 bases from V and 6 bases from J, the junction contained 7 bases not matched to a gene. CDR1 and CDR2 from the germline V gene are MRHNA and SNTAGT. There are 14 residues in the CDR3. CDR3: CASPGLAWAGELFF. In nucleotides, the CDR3 is TGTGCCAGCCCGGGACTAGCCTGGGCCGGGGAGCTGTTTTTT.

The rearrangement uses TRBV2 and TRBJ2-7; D is unresolved. Germline V gene data show CDR1 as SNHLY and CDR2 as FYNNEI. The CDR3 runs to 14 residues. V was pared by 4 bases and J by 6 bases, with 16 bases between. The CDR3 sequence: CASSVYPVAPEQYF. The CDR3 nucleotides read TGTGCCAGCAGTGTCTACCCTGTTGCGCCCGAGCAGTACTTC.

This clone was counted once. The chain couples TRBV7-8 to TRBJ1-5; 7 bases are a match to TRBD1. V lost 3 bases to trimming and J lost 10 bases; unmatched junction nucleotides: 15. This CDR3 spans 16 amino acids. The germline V gene has CDR1 SGHVS and CDR2 FQNEAQ. The CDR3 protein is CASSLSRRDRGPPQHF. CDR3 DNA: TGTGCCAGCAGCTTGTCCCGGCGGGACAGAGGCCCTCCCCAGCATTTT.

This chain links TRBV7-3 with TRBJ2-5; 11 nucleotides line up with TRBD2. V trimming: 2 bases; J trimming: 5 bases; junction bases outside the gene matches: 7. Germline loops: CDR1 SGHTA, CDR2 FQGTGA. This CDR3 contains 16 residues. CDR3 sequence reads: CASSLGGSGRGETQYF. CDR3 sequence (DNA): TGTGCCAGCAGCTTAGGCGGTAGCGGGAGGGGGGAGACCCAGTACTTC.

The chain has TRBV19 and TRBJ2-1; 13 bases line up with TRBD2. Trimming removed 6 bases from V and 6 bases from J; junction bases left unmatched: 5. This CDR3 has 15 residues. Looked up from germline, CDR1 is LNHDA and CDR2 is SQIVND (reference sequence). The CDR3 DNA reads as TGTGCCAGTAGCATCGGACTAGCGGGAGTCAATGAGCAGTTCTTC. Translation: CASSIGLAGVNEQFF.

The gene calls are TRBV7-9 and TRBJ2-1; possibly TRBD2 for D (5 bases). There are 16 residues in the CDR3. Germline values: CDR1 SEHNR, CDR2 FQNEAQ (reference sequence). V dropped 2 bases and J dropped 0 bases, with 11 bases sitting between them. The CDR3 DNA follows: TGTGCCAGCAGCTTAATTGGAGGTAGCTCCTACAATGAGCAGTTCTTC. Translating gives CASSLIGGSSYNEQFF.

This chain uses TRBV18 with TRBJ2-7; 7 nucleotides agree with TRBD1. CDR3 size: 15 residues. The V segment lost 3 bases and the J segment 0 bases; nucleotides outside the gene matches: 5. CDR1 is KGHSH, CDR2 LQKENI, per germline. The CDR3 loop is CASSPSTGSSYEQYF. As DNA, the CDR3 is TGTGCCAGCTCACCTTCGACAGGGAGCTCCTACGAGCAGTACTTC.

V gene TRBV7-7 combines with J gene TRBJ2-1; 10 positions match TRBD2. V was pared by 5 bases and J by 3 bases, with 7 bases of the junction left unmatched. The CDR3 loop spans 16 amino acids. The germline gives CDR1 SSHAT, CDR2 FNYEAQ (reference sequence). The chain's CDR3 is CASSATLAGGYNEQFF. In DNA, the CDR3 is TGTGCCAGCAGCGCAACCTTAGCGGGGGGCTACAATGAGCAGTTCTTC.

The chain couples TRBV28 to TRBJ2-2, with unresolved D. Germline lookup yields CDR1 MDHEN and CDR2 SYDVKM. The CDR3 consists of 12 residues. V dropped 2 bases and J dropped 6 bases, with 4 bases sitting between them. CDR3 nucleotide sequence: TGTGCCAGCAGTTTAGAGCCCGGGGAGCTGTTTTTT. It translates to CASSLEPGELFF. Variable domain in full (rest from reference TRBV28 and TRBJ2-2): DVKVTQSSRYLVKRTGEKVFLECVQDMDHENMFWYRQDPGLGLRLIYFSYDVKMKEKGDIPEGYSVSREKKERFSLILESASTNQTSMYLCASSLEPGELFFGEGSRLTVL.

This chain uses TRBV6-1 with TRBJ2-1; 11 bases map to TRBD2. J lost 5 bases, V lost 5 bases, and 5 bases had no gene match. This CDR3 comprises 15 residues. From germline, CDR1 is MNHNS and CDR2 SASEGT. CDR3 in DNA: TGTGCCAGCAGTACCTCTAGCGGGGGGAACAATGAGCAGTTCTTC. This translates into CASSTSSGGNNEQFF.

The chain is built from TRBV10-3 and TRBJ1-5; tentatively, D is TRBD1 (6 bases). The CDR3 sequence is 13 residues long. CDR1 and CDR2 from the germline V gene are ENHRY and SYGVKD. Trimming stripped 6 bases from V and 5 bases from J, with 11 bases between. In nucleotides, the CDR3 is TGTGCCATCAGGACAGGAAATGATCAGCCCCAGCATTTT. Protein sequence: CAIRTGNDQPQHF.

The chain has TRBV7-9 and TRBJ2-7; 11 bases are shared with TRBD1. CDR1 is SEHNR, CDR2 FQNEAQ, per germline (reference sequence). This CDR3 comprises 16 residues. V dropped 2 bases and J dropped 4; count of bases not matched to a gene: 7. The CDR3 DNA sequence: TGTGCCAGCAGCTTAAGTTGGGACAGGGGGGTGTACGAGCAGTACTTC. It codes for CASSLSWDRGVYEQYF.

The genes are TRBV29-1 and TRBJ2-6; D is perhaps TRBD1 (6 bases). The CDR3 contains 18 residues. Deletions cut 2 bases from V and 1 base from J, with 18 bases between. CDR1 is SQVTM, CDR2 ANQGSEA, per germline. CDR3 sequence reads: CSVENFTGPGSGANVLTF. The CDR3 nucleotides read TGCAGCGTTGAAAATTTTACAGGGCCCGGTTCTGGGGCCAACGTCCTGACTTTC.

The rearrangement joins TRBV10-3 to TRBJ1-6, with a tentative D call TRBD1 (6 bases). V was shortened by 5 bases and J by 0 bases, with 17 bases between the two germline ends. CDR1 is ENHRY, CDR2 SYGVKD, per germline. The CDR3 has 18 amino acids. The DNA of the CDR3 is TGTGCCATCAGTTCATACCGGGACAAGAGCTCCTATAATTCACCCCTCCACTTT. It specifies CAISSYRDKSSYNSPLHF.

This rearrangement joins TRBV9 to TRBJ2-3; 12 bases fit TRBD2. The CDR3 runs 16 residues. Germline V gene lookup returns CDR1 SGDLS and CDR2 YYNGEE. After removal of 3 bases from V and 1 base from J, the junction contained 3 bases not matched to a gene. CDR3 in amino acids: CASSGGLAGGTDTQYF. Here the CDR3 DNA reads TGTGCCAGCAGCGGGGGACTAGCGGGCGGCACAGATACGCAGTATTTT.

This chain uses TRBV2 with TRBJ1-4; D is perhaps TRBD1 (5 bases). The CDR3 is 11 amino acids. Trimming left V 5 bases short and J 8 bases short, with 6 bases between. The germline CDR1 and CDR2 sequences are SNHLY and FYNNEI. The CDR3 DNA is TGTGCCAGCAGTCGACAGGAAAAACTGTTTTTT. It codes for CASSRQEKLFF.

For the CDR3, the DNA is TGTGCCAGCAGCCCGGGGGGGACAGACGCCTACGAGCAGTACTTC. Its protein product is CASSPGGTDAYEQYF. This sequence joins TRBV5-4 and TRBJ2-7; D might be TRBD2 (8 bases). V was cut by 4 bases and J by 2 bases, with 16 bases left in between. This CDR3 region has 15 residues. In germline, CDR1 is SGHNT, CDR2 YYREEE (reference sequence). The variable domain in full, with the rest retrieved from reference TRBV5-4 and TRBJ2-7, is ETGVTQSPTHLIKTRGQQVTLRCSSQSGHNTVSWYQQALGQGPQFIFQYYREEENGRGNFPPRFSGLQFPNYSSELNVNALELDDSALYLCASSPGGTDAYEQYFGPGTRLTVT.

The chain employs TRBV28 and TRBJ1-2; D unresolved. This CDR3 is built from 13 residues. The V end was cut by 6 bases, the J end by 4 bases, with 12 bases between. Per germline, CDR1 MDHEN and CDR2 SYDVKM. CDR3 sequence: CASSSSFSYGYTF. In nucleotides, the CDR3 is TGTGCCAGCAGCTCTTCGTTCTCCTATGGCTACACCTTC.

The chain combines TRBV27 with TRBJ1-2; tentative D call: TRBD1 (5 bases). V was shortened by 3 bases and J by 4 bases, with 15 bases between the two germline ends. Germline V CDR1 and CDR2: MNHEY, SMNVEV (reference sequence). The CDR3 is made up of 15 amino acids. The CDR3 DNA reads TGTGCCAGCAGTTTGGAAGGGGTCCAACGCTATGGCTACACCTTC. Translated, it gives CASSLEGVQRYGYTF.

This chain uses TRBV29-1 with TRBJ2-5; 11 bases are shared with TRBD2. Trimming took 7 bases from V and 2 from J; bases not matched to a gene: 6. There are 14 residues in the CDR3. Per the germline V gene, CDR1 is SQVTM and CDR2 is ANQGSEA. The CDR3 protein is CSGRGLAVQETQYF. CDR3 sequence (DNA): TGCAGCGGTAGGGGACTAGCGGTTCAAGAGACCCAGTACTTC. The entire variable domain, with the rest obtained from reference TRBV29-1 and TRBJ2-5, is as follows: SAVISQKPSRDICQRGTSLTIQCQVDSQVTMMFWYRQQPGQSLTLIATANQGSEATYESGFVIDKFPISRPNLTFSTLTVSNMSPEDSSIYLCSGRGLAVQETQYFGPGTRLLVL.

The J gene is TRBJ1-5, the V gene TRBV28; D is unresolved. The V gene's germline CDR1 is MDHEN and CDR2 SYDVKM. Trimming left V 7 bases short and J 9 bases short, with 19 bases between. The CDR3 has 14 residues. CDR3 coding DNA: TGTGCCAGCACCGCCCGGAGGGTCCCGGGGCCCCAGCATTTT. Translation gives CASTARRVPGPQHF.